This TCR beta chain was profiled in a study of T cell clonality in common variable immunodeficiency. The germline V gene encodes CDR1 DFQATT and CDR2 SNEGSKA (reference sequence). The length of the CDR3 is 13 residues. Trimming took off 6 bases at V and 5 bases at J, with 16 bases between the two ends. This clone was seen at least ten times. Its antigen is not identified. The missing CDR3 end, 3 residues past where the read stops, is filled in from the germline J gene. General observations from the study: Repertoire-complication correlations in CVID were limited by patient heterogeneity. Fewer TCRbeta clones were shared among CVID subjects than controls. Fewer deletions and N-nucleotide insertions were reportedly seen in common variable immunodeficiency TCR beta sequences.

CVID and control samples used equivalent genomic DNA input. Only in-frame clones appear in the TCRdb table, and some are missing; sequencing was by immunoSEQ multiplex PCR. This sample has roughly 52,000 clones and no singletons, with approximately 3% in the ten largest. The sequence was collected from a person aged 18 to 75 in good health. Specimen: peripheral blood mononuclear cells. The chain is built from TRBV20-1 and TRBJ1-2; no reliable D call. CDR3: CSARGWALYGYTF. The CDR3 bases that were read are TGCAGTGCCCGGGGATGGGCATTATATGGC.